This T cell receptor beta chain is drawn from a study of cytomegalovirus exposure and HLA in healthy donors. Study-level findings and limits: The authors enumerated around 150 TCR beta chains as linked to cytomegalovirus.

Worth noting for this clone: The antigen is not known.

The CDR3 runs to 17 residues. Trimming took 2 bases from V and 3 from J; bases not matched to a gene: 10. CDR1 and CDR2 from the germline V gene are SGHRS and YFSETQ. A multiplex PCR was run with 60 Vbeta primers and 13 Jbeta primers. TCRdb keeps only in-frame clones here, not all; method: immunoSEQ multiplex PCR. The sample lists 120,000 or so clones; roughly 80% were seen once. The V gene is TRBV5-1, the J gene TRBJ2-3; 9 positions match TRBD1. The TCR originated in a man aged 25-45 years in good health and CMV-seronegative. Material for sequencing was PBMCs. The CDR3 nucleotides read TGCGCCAGCAGCTTCCCCGACCCGGGACAGGGTACAGATACGCAGTATTTT. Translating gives CASSFPDPGQGTDTQYF.